This T cell receptor beta chain derives from a study of OX40 agonist ivuxolimab in advanced cancers. Across the study: The patients' treatment was ivuxolimab, an agonistic anti-OX40 (CD134) antibody. At about 81% male, the cohort had a mean age of 60 years, ranging from roughly 23 to 80. The study, taken as a whole, reports: Relatively little clonal expansion, among the lowest observed, appeared in partial responders at 0.1-3.0 mg/kg. CD8+ T cells were the subset that, on average, had more expanded clones than CD4+.

The method was immunoSEQ multiplex PCR; TCRdb's version includes in-frame clones alone and lacks a portion of them. The table has 55,000 to 95,000 clones, around 88% seen once; the top ten hold around 3%. In the case of this clone: What it recognizes is unknown.

The clonotype comes from an adult with an advanced solid tumor such as melanoma, head and neck, liver or kidney cancer. This specimen was CD4+ or CD8+ T cells sorted from blood, taken in a trial of the OX40 agonist ivuxolimab.

CDR3 sequence (DNA): TGTGCCAGTAGTATAGTGGGAGGGCCCACTGAAGCTTTCTTT. Amino acid sequence: CASSIVGGPTEAFF. The chain is built from TRBV19 and TRBJ1-1; D remains unclear. Germline loops: CDR1 LNHDA, CDR2 SQIVND (reference sequence). The CDR3 sequence is 14 residues long. V was pared by 1 base and J by 4 bases, with 10 bases between. Full variable domain (missing parts from reference TRBV19 and TRBJ1-1): DGGITQSPKYLFRKEGQNVTLSCEQNLNHDAMYWYRQDPGQGLRLIYYSQIVNDFQKGDIAEGYSVSREKKESFPLTVTSAQKNPTAFYLCASSIVGGPTEAFFGQGTRLTVV.